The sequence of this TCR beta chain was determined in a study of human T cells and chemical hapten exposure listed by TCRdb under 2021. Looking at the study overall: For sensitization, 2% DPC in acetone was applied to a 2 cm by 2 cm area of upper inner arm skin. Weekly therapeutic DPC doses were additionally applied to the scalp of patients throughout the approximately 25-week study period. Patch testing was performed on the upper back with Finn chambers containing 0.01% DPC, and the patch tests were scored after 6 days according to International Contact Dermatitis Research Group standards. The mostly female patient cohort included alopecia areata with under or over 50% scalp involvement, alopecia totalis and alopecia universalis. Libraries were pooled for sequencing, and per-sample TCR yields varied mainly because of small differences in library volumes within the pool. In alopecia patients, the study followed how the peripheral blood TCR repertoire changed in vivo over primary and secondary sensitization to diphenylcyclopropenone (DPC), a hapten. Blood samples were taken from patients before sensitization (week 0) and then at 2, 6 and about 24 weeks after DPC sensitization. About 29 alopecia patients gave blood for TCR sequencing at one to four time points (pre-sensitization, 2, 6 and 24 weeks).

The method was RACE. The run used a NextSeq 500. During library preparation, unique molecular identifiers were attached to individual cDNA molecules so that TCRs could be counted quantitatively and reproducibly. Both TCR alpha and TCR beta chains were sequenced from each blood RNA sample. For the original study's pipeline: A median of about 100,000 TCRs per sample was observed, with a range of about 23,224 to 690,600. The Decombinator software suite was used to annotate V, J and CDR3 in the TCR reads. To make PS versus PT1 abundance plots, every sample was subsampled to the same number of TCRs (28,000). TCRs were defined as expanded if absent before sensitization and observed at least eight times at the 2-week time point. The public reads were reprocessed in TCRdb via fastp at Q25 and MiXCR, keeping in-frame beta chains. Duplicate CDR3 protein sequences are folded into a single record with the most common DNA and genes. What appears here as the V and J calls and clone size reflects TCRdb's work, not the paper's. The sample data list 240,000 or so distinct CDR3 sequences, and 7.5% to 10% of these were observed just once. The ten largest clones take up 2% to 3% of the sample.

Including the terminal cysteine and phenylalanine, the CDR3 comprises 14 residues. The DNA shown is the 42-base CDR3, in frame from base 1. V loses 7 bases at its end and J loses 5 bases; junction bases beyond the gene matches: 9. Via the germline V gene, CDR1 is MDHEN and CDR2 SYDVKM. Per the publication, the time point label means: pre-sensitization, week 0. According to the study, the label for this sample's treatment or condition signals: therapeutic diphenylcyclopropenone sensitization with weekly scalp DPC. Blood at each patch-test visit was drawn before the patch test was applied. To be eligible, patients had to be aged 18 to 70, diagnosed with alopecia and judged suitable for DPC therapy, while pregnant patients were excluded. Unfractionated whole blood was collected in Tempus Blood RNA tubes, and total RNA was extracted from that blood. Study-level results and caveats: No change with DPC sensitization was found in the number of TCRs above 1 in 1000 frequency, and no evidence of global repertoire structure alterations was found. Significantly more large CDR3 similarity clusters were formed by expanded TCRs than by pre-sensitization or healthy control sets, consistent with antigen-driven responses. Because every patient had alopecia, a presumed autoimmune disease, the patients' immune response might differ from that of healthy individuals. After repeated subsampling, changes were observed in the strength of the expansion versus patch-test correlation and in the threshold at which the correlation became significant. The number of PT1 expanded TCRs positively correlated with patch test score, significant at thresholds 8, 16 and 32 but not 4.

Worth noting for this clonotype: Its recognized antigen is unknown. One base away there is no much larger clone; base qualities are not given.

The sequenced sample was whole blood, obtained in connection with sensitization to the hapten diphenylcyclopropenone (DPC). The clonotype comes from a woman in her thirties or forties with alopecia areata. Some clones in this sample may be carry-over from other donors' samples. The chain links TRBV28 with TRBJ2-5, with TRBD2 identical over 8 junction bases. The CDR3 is CASTHRGGPETQYF. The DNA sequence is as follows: TGTGCCAGCACCCATCGGGGGGGCCCTGAGACCCAGTACTTC.